This TCR beta chain was captured in a study of T cell changes during pregnancy in multiple sclerosis (dated by TCRdb to the late 2010s). A note on the overall study: In women with multiple sclerosis, the researchers looked at how the T cell repertoire shifted as pregnancy progressed.

In its sample, this clone was seen once. Its recognized antigen is unknown. Within one base of it there is no much larger clone, and no base qualities were kept. Trimming leaves V shorter by 3 bases and J shorter by 4 bases, with the junction holding 5 bases beyond the gene matches. CDR1 and CDR2, per the germline V gene, are SGHVS and FNYEAQ. The CDR3 has 14 amino acids, counting the end cysteine and phenylalanine. The only DNA kept is the CDR3, 42 bases in frame from the first base. Library preparation employed the immunoSEQ multiplex PCR assay. Here the immuneACCESS table is served through TCRdb, limited to in-frame sequences with V and J called. Missing clones are a known gap in these copies; in checked studies unresolved V genes cover under half, and the rest lacks a known reason. This sample comprises tens of thousands of clones, 85% to 95% of them detected only once. Together, the top ten hold 0.25% of the sample.

This chain is built from TRBV7-6 and TRBJ2-7; 8 bases in the junction line up with TRBD2. The sequence derives from a female donor with multiple sclerosis, enrolled in a pregnancy study. The sample here was CD4+ T cells from peripheral blood mononuclear cells, taken in the third trimester of pregnancy. The base sequence is TGTGCCAGCAGCTTGCCGGGAGGGTCTTACGAGCAGTACTTC. Its protein product is CASSLPGGSYEQYF.